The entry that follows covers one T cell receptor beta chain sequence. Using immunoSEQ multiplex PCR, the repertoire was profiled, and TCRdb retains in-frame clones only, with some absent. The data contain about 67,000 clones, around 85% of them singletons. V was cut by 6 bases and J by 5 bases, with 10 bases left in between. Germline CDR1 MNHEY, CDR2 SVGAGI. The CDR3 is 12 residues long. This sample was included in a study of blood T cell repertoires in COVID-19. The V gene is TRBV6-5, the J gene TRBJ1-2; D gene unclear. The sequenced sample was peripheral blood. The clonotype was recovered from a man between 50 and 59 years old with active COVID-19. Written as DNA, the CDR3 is TGTGCCAGCAGACCAAAAGCATATGGCTACACCTTC. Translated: CASRPKAYGYTF.